This TCR beta chain was sequenced for a study of cytomegalovirus exposure and HLA in healthy donors. Study as a whole: In a later analysis, it was reported that the 110 or so validation repertoires had been produced on the same platform as the 670 or so repertoires belonging to the first cohort. The study, taken as a whole, reports: Specific recognition of CMV antigens was confirmed in vitro for a few chains (all CMV-associated). First-cohort TCR clusters were later found to tend to co-occur in the roughly 130 validation repertoires.

Clones were sequenced by immunoSEQ multiplex PCR, and TCRdb holds only the in-frame ones, with some missing. Of roughly 49,000 clones in the sample, 90% to 95% were seen once. Points on this clone: The antigen remains unidentified.

The donors were part of the validation cohort, which consisted of about 120 subjects and was separate from the first cohort of about 670 subjects. This CDR3 is built from 15 residues. Germline trimming cut 3 bases from V and 4 bases from J; bases unmatched to any gene: 6. Germline lookup yields CDR1 SGHVS and CDR2 FNYEAQ. The chain links TRBV7-6 to TRBJ2-5, with TRBD2 identical over 9 bases. What was sequenced was PBMCs. The sequence was collected from a woman between 18 and 29 years old in good health and CMV-seropositive. The CDR3 is CASSFATSGIETQYF. CDR3 nucleotide sequence: TGTGCCAGCAGCTTCGCGACTAGCGGAATAGAGACCCAGTACTTC.